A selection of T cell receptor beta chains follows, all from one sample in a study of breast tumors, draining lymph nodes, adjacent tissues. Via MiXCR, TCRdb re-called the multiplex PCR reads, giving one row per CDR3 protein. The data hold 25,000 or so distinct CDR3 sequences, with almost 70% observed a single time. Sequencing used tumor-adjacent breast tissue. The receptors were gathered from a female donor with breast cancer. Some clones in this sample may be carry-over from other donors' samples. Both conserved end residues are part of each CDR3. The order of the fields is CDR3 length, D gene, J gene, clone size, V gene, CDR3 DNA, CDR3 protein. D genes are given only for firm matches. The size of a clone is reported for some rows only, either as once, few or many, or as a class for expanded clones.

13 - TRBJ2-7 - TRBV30 TGTGCCTGGAGTATTCGCAGAACCTACGAGCAGTACTTC CAWSIRRTYEQYF
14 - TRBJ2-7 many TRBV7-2 TGTGCCAGCAGCCTACGGACGGAGACCTACGAGCAGTACTTC CASSLRTETYEQYF
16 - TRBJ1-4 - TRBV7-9 TGTGCCAGCAGCTTGATCCGTCAGGTCCCTAATGAAAAACTGTTTTTT CASSLIRQVPNEKLFF
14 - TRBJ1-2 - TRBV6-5 TGTGCCAGCAGCCGTATCTGGACAGCCCATAGCTACCCCTTC CASSRIWTAHSYPF
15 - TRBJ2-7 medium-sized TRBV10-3 TGTGCCATCAGTGACGGCGGGCCGATCTCCTACGAGCAGTACTTC CAISDGGPISYEQYF
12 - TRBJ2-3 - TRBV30 TGTGCCTGGAGTGTGGGCACAGATACGCAGTATTTT CAWSVGTDTQYF
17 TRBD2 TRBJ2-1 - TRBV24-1 TGTGCCACCAGTGATCCGAATAGCGGGACCCCCTACAATGAGCAGTTCTTC CATSDPNSGTPYNEQFF
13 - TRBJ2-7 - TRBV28 TGTGCCAGCAGTCCCGTGGACAGCTACGAGCAGTACTTC CASSPVDSYEQYF
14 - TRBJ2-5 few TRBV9 TGTGCCAGCAGCGTAGAGGGATCAAGATCTACCCAGTACTTC CASSVEGSRSTQYF
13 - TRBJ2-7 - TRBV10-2 TGCGCCAGCAGTGGGGGGACCGTTTACGAGCAGTACTTC CASSGGTVYEQYF
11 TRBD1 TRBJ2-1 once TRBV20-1 TGCAGTGCTCAAAGACAGGGAGAGCAGTTCTTC CSAQRQGEQFF
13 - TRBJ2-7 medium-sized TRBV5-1 TGCGCCAGCAGCTTGGAGGGCCCATACGAGCAGTACTTC CASSLEGPYEQYF
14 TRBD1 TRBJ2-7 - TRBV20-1 TGCAGTGCTAGAGATCTTGACAGGGGATACGAGCAGTACTTC CSARDLDRGYEQYF
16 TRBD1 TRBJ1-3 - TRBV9 TGTGCCAGCAGCGTGGAACAGGGGCGCCCTGGAAACACCATATATTTT CASSVEQGRPGNTIYF
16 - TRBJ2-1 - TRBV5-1 TGCGCCAGCAGCTTGGCCCGGTGGGGTTCCTACAATGAGCAGTTCTTC CASSLARWGSYNEQFF
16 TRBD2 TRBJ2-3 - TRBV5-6 TGTGCCAGCAGCCAGGGGACTAGCGTTAGCACAGATACGCAGTATTTT CASSQGTSVSTDTQYF
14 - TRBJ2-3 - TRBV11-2 TGTGCCAGCAGCTTAGTAACGGTGACAGATACGCAGTATTTT CASSLVTVTDTQYF
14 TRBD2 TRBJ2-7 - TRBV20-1 TGCAGTGCTAGAGCCGGGGGAGGGCCCATTGGGCAGTACTTC CSARAGGGPIGQYF
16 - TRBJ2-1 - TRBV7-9 TGTGCCAGCAGCTTAGGGCGTCCCGGACTCTACAATGAGCAGTTCTTC CASSLGRPGLYNEQFF
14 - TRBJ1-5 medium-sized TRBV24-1 TGTGCCACCAGTGATAATCTGGGTTATCAGCCCCAGCATTTT CATSDNLGYQPQHF
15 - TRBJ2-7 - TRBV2 TGTGCCAGCAGTGAAGGCCTACAGAGCTCCTACGAGCAGTACTTC CASSEGLQSSYEQYF
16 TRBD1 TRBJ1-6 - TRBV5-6 TGTGCCAGCAGCTTTCCTGACAGGGGGCATAATTCACCCCTCCACTTT CASSFPDRGHNSPLHF
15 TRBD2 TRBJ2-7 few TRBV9 TGTGCCAGCAGCGCGTCCGGGACTAGCGGTTACGAGCAGTACTTC CASSASGTSGYEQYF
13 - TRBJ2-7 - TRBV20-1 TGCAGTGCTTCCGGGCCCGGTTTGCGGGAGCAGTACTTC CSASGPGLREQYF
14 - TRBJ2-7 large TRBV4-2 TGTGCCAGCAGCCAAGCAGAACTTCCCTACGAGCAGTACTTC CASSQAELPYEQYF
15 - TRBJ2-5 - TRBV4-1 TGCGCCAGCAGCCGATTGCAGTTTGACCAAGAGACCCAGTACTTC CASSRLQFDQETQYF